Shown below are 22 T cell receptor beta chains from a single sample sequenced in a study of T-cell memory formation after mild COVID-19. One entry per CDR3 protein results from TCRdb running MiXCR on the 5' RACE reads. Of about 160,000 distinct CDR3 sequences in the sample, around a third were seen once. Sequencing used PBMCs or a T cell subset sorted from them (not recorded which). Source of these receptors: an adult woman who had mild COVID-19 (a few samples of this study predate the infection). Cell type and time point are not known.

This clonotype was seen a few times. The genes are TRBV6-5 and TRBJ2-7; TRBD1 aligns across 7 bases. CDR1 MNHEY and CDR2 SVGAGI come from the germline V gene. The CDR3 contains 14 residues. V was pared by 2 bases and J by 5 bases, with 6 bases of the junction left unmatched. In DNA form, the CDR3 reads TGTGCCAGCAGTTACGGAGACAGGGTGAACGAGCAGTACTTC. Translated: CASSYGDRVNEQYF.

This clonotype was detected only a few times. V usage is TRBV7-2 and J usage is TRBJ2-3; D might be TRBD1 (6 bases). The CDR3 length is 17 residues. The germline gives CDR1 SGHTA, CDR2 FQGNSA. V lost 0 bases and J lost 2, with 15 bases in between. CDR3 region: CASSLAHLDSYTDTQYF. The CDR3 DNA is TGTGCCAGCAGCTTAGCGCATTTGGACAGTTACACAGATACGCAGTATTTT.

The V call is TRBV2, the J call TRBJ1-5, with D possibly TRBD1 on 5 matching bases. Trimming removed 2 bases at V and 5 bases at J, with 10 bases between. Germline lookup yields CDR1 SNHLY and CDR2 FYNNEI. The CDR3 has 14 amino acids. As DNA, the CDR3 is TGTGCCAGCAGTGAATGGGGCAGGGATCAGCCCCAGCATTTT. Translation gives CASSEWGRDQPQHF.

This clonotype appeared a few times. The chain employs TRBV19 and TRBJ2-7; tentative D call: TRBD2 (6 bases). Between the trimmed V and J ends, which lost 3 bases and 1 base, there was a span of 16 bases. The CDR3 extends over 16 amino acids. Germline CDR1 and CDR2: LNHDA and SQIVND (reference sequence). CDR3 protein: CASSIGGLLGSYEQYF. The DNA for the CDR3 is TGTGCCAGTAGTATCGGAGGGCTCCTCGGATCCTACGAGCAGTACTTC.

This clonotype appeared once. The J gene is TRBJ2-7, the V gene TRBV29-1; 7 nucleotides line up with TRBD1. The CDR3 is 14 amino acids. The J segment lost 3 bases and the V segment lost 4 bases, leaving 9 bases of the junction unmatched. Germline loops: CDR1 SQVTM, CDR2 ANQGSEA. The CDR3 DNA reads TGCAGCGTTGGAGGGACAGAGCGCCTCTACGAGCAGTACTTC. Encoded protein: CSVGGTERLYEQYF.

The chain recombines TRBV2 with TRBJ1-2; no reliable D call. Germline assignment: CDR1 SNHLY and CDR2 FYNNEI. The V and J ends lost 2 bases and 6 bases respectively, with 10 bases between them. This CDR3 has 13 amino acids. The DNA of the CDR3 is TGTGCCAGCAGTGAACGGGAAAAGGATGGCTACACCTTC. Amino acid sequence: CASSEREKDGYTF.

The chain employs TRBV5-1 and TRBJ1-1; 10 positions match TRBD1. Looked up from germline, CDR1 is SGHRS and CDR2 is YFSETQ. The CDR3 covers 15 residues. With 5 bases clipped from V and 1 base from J, the junction kept 5 bases outside the gene matches. CDR3 nucleotide sequence: TGCGCCAGCAGATTTGGGACAGGGGCGAACACTGAAGCTTTCTTT. This encodes CASRFGTGANTEAFF.

This clonotype was detected only a few times. This rearrangement joins TRBV24-1 to TRBJ1-2; 8 bases match TRBD1. Unmatched junction bases numbered 4, after V lost 4 bases and J lost 4 bases. Germline CDR1 and CDR2: KGHDR and SFDVKD. This CDR3 has 14 amino acids. CDR3 region: CATSDPGQGYGYTF. The CDR3 DNA sequence: TGTGCCACCAGTGACCCTGGACAGGGCTATGGCTACACCTTC.

Only a few counts were recorded for this clonotype. This chain joins TRBV9 and TRBJ1-4; D is possibly TRBD1 (5 bases). The CDR3 runs 15 residues. Trimming took off 1 base at V and 4 bases at J, with 11 bases between the two ends. The germline V gene has CDR1 SGDLS and CDR2 YYNGEE. The CDR3 sequence is CASSVLGGRNEKLFF. The CDR3 nucleotides read TGTGCCAGCAGCGTACTTGGGGGTCGTAATGAAAAACTGTTTTTT.

This clonotype was seen a handful of times. The chain joins TRBV20-1 to TRBJ2-5, with unresolved D. There are 14 residues in the CDR3. V was shortened by 6 bases and J by 2 bases, with 16 bases between the two germline ends. Germline V gene data show CDR1 as DFQATT and CDR2 as SNEGSKA (reference sequence). Here the CDR3 DNA reads TGCAGTGCCACTCCTGTGCGGCTACAAGAGACCCAGTACTTC. Protein: CSATPVRLQETQYF.

This chain links TRBV7-8 with TRBJ2-2; a weak D match, TRBD2 (6 bases). V shed 2 bases and J shed 2 bases, with 15 bases lying between them. Germline loops: CDR1 SGHVS, CDR2 FQNEAQ. The CDR3 spans 17 residues. This chain's CDR3 is CASSLSAGTPNTGELFF. CDR3 bases: TGTGCCAGCAGCTTATCGGCCGGGACTCCCAACACCGGGGAGCTGTTTTTT. Combining the CDR3 with reference TRBV7-8 and TRBJ2-2 gives the whole variable domain GAGVSQSPRYKVAKRGQDVALRCDPISGHVSLFWYQQALGQGPEFLTYFQNEAQLDKSGLPSDRFFAERPEGSVSTLKIQRTQQEDSAVYLCASSLSAGTPNTGELFFGEGSRLTVL.

In its sample, this clonotype was seen a few times. V gene TRBV7-9 combines with J gene TRBJ2-7; tentatively, D is TRBD1 or TRBD2 (5 bases each). Trimming stripped 5 bases from V and 2 bases from J, with 13 bases between. CDR3 size: 14 residues. The germline V gene has CDR1 SEHNR and CDR2 FQNEAQ (reference sequence). Written as DNA, the CDR3 is TGTGCCAGCAGCATAACCGGGACGACCTACGAGCAGTACTTC. This codes for CASSITGTTYEQYF.

V is TRBV5-1 and J is TRBJ1-2; 9 bases fit TRBD1. Trimming took 3 bases from V and 5 from J; bases not matched to a gene: 8. CDR3 length equals 15 residues. Germline values: CDR1 SGHRS, CDR2 YFSETQ. The CDR3 region has the DNA TGCGCCAGCAGCTGGGGCGGACAGGGGTCGTATGGCTACACCTTC. Its protein is CASSWGGQGSYGYTF.

The rearrangement uses TRBV7-8 and TRBJ2-1; 11 positions match TRBD2. This CDR3 region has 16 residues. The junction had 10 bases not matched to a gene; V was cut back by 6 bases and J by 6 bases. CDR1 is SGHVS, CDR2 FQNEAQ, per germline. The CDR3 DNA reads as TGTGCCAGCAGAACATCTAGCGGGGGGACCCTCAATGAGCAGTTCTTC. Protein: CASRTSSGGTLNEQFF. Filled out from reference TRBV7-8 and TRBJ2-1, the complete variable domain reads GAGVSQSPRYKVAKRGQDVALRCDPISGHVSLFWYQQALGQGPEFLTYFQNEAQLDKSGLPSDRFFAERPEGSVSTLKIQRTQQEDSAVYLCASRTSSGGTLNEQFFGPGTRLTVL.

The V gene is TRBV6-6, the J gene TRBJ2-1; no clear D gene. There are 14 residues in the CDR3. Per the germline V gene, CDR1 is MNHNY and CDR2 is SVGAGI (reference sequence). V was shortened by 8 bases and J by 4 bases, with 15 bases between the two germline ends. The CDR3 loop is CASETGLRYNEQFF. The CDR3 nucleotides read TGTGCCAGCGAAACGGGCCTTAGGTACAATGAGCAGTTCTTC.

Note on this clonotype: One end of the junction does not line up with germline, which may come from a read error. The gene calls are TRBV4-1 and TRBJ1-5; no firm D call. CDR1 is MGHRA, CDR2 YSYEKL, per germline. The length of the CDR3 is 15 residues. The CDR3 DNA sequence: TGCGCCAGCAGCCAAGACAGAACTAGCAATCAGCCCCCGCATTTT. It codes for CASSQDRTSNQPPHF.

There are a few counts of this clonotype. V usage is TRBV11-2 and J usage is TRBJ2-3; 9 bases fit TRBD2. Germline V gene lookup returns CDR1 SGHAT and CDR2 FQNNGV. The junction had 10 bases not matched to a gene; V was cut back by 2 bases and J by 7 bases. CDR3 length: 16 amino acids. The CDR3 nucleotides are TGTGCCAGCAGCTTAAGAGCGAGCGGGGGGCTTTATACGCAGTATTTT. Its translation: CASSLRASGGLYTQYF.

This clonotype was seen a few times. This sequence joins TRBV11-2 and TRBJ2-2, with 8 bases matching TRBD1. The CDR3 is made up of 15 amino acids. Germline values: CDR1 SGHAT, CDR2 FQNNGV. J was trimmed by 4 bases and V by 5 bases; bases with no gene match: 6. CDR3 protein: CASSTGGLITGELFF. In nucleotides, the CDR3 is TGTGCCAGCAGCACAGGGGGGCTCATCACCGGGGAGCTGTTTTTT.

The chain links TRBV6-2 or TRBV6-3 to TRBJ1-1, with 8 nucleotides matching TRBD1. Germline-derived CDR1 and CDR2 are MNHEY and SVGEGT. The CDR3 is 13 residues long. V was pared by 5 bases and J by 4 bases, with 3 bases of the junction left unmatched. CDR3 bases: TGTGCCAGCAGTAACAGGGGGGCCACTGAAGCTTTCTTT. Translating gives CASSNRGATEAFF.

This chain joins TRBV9 and TRBJ1-2; 9 bases agree with TRBD1. The germline V gene encodes CDR1 SGDLS and CDR2 YYNGEE. The CDR3 has 15 residues. V was pared by 0 bases and J by 8 bases, with 8 bases of the junction left unmatched. CDR3 bases: TGTGCCAGCAGCGTAGTAGGGACAGGGTCCGTCGGCTACACCTTC. Amino acid sequence: CASSVVGTGSVGYTF.

This clonotype appeared a single time. This chain links TRBV7-9 with TRBJ1-1; D is uncertain. Germline assignment: CDR1 SEHNR and CDR2 FQNEAQ (reference sequence). The germline V and J ends were trimmed by 5 bases and 5 bases, with 9 bases remaining between them. The CDR3 runs to 12 residues. CDR3 region: CASSPPLTEAFF. DNA for the CDR3: TGTGCCAGCAGCCCACCCCTGACTGAAGCTTTCTTT.

The genes are TRBV27 and TRBJ1-1; D is possibly TRBD1 (6 bases). The V gene's germline CDR1 is MNHEY and CDR2 SMNVEV (reference sequence). The CDR3 totals 14 residues. The V and J ends lost 5 bases and 1 base respectively, with 11 bases between them. The CDR3 protein is CASSGRTENTEAFF. As DNA, the CDR3 is TGTGCCAGCAGTGGCCGGACAGAGAACACTGAAGCTTTCTTT.